These 27 T cell receptor beta chains share one sample of origin, sequenced in a study of T cell changes during pregnancy in multiple sclerosis. Here immunoSEQ multiplex PCR was the method, and the copy in TCRdb shows in-frame clones only, minus some. The repertoire includes about 120,000 clones, over 85% of them detected once, and 6.2% sits in the top ten. The material sequenced was peripheral blood, taken before pregnancy. The source of these receptors is a female donor with multiple sclerosis, enrolled in a pregnancy study.

CDR3 nucleotides: TGTGCCAGCAGTGAACGTGAGCGGGGGTTCCCAGGAGATACGCAGTATTTT. Protein product: CASSERERGFPGDTQYF. The chain recombines TRBV25-1 with TRBJ2-3, with TRBD2 identical over 8 bases. CDR1 MGHDK and CDR2 SYGVNS come from the germline V gene. V lost 2 bases, J lost 5 bases, and 12 bases stayed unmatched. The CDR3 runs 17 residues.

The chain recombines TRBV9 with TRBJ2-3; TRBD2 matches 11 bases. Germline values: CDR1 SGDLS, CDR2 YYNGEE. Losses at the gene ends were 4 bases for V and 4 bases for J; bases not matched to a gene: 14. CDR3 length: 18 amino acids. The CDR3 sequence is CASSSRARLAGSPDTQYF. The DNA for the CDR3 is TGTGCCAGCAGCTCCCGAGCCCGACTAGCGGGGTCCCCAGATACGCAGTATTTT. Full variable domain (rest looked up from reference TRBV9 and TRBJ2-3): DSGVTQTPKHLITATGQRVTLRCSPRSGDLSVYWYQQSLDQGLQFLIQYYNGEERAKGNILERFSAQQFPDLHSELNLSSLELGDSALYFCASSSRARLAGSPDTQYFGPGTRLTVL.

This chain joins TRBV6-1 and TRBJ2-1; 12 bases are a match to TRBD2. Germline values: CDR1 MNHNS, CDR2 SASEGT. The V gene end was trimmed by 4 bases and the J gene end by 8 bases; junction bases not matched to a gene: 9. The CDR3 is made up of 16 amino acids. Written as DNA, the CDR3 is TGTGCCAGCAGTGTATCTAGCGGGGGGGCTCTCGATGAGCAGTTCTTC. It yields the protein CASSVSSGGALDEQFF.

The chain combines TRBV29-1 with TRBJ2-1; maybe TRBD2 (6 bases). The ends were cut back, 6 bases at V and 8 bases at J, with 20 bases in the middle. The CDR3 spans 14 residues. CDR1 and CDR2 (germline): SQVTM, ANQGSEA. CDR3 sequence: CSVPPREIGYEQFF. The CDR3 coding sequence is TGCAGCGTCCCCCCACGGGAGATAGGCTATGAGCAGTTCTTC.

V is TRBV5-4 and J is TRBJ2-1, with 7 bases aligning to TRBD2. Trimming cost V 1 base and J 3 bases; bases outside gene matches: 4. CDR1 SGHNT and CDR2 YYREEE come from the germline V gene (reference sequence). This CDR3 is built from 15 residues. The CDR3, as DNA: TGTGCCAGCAGCTTGACTAGCGACGGCTACAATGAGCAGTTCTTC. Amino acids: CASSLTSDGYNEQFF.

This rearrangement joins TRBV5-1 to TRBJ1-1; D gene uncertain. V gave up 6 bases and J gave up 5 bases, with 8 bases separating them. Germline CDR1 is SGHRS and CDR2 is YFSETQ. The CDR3 covers 11 residues. CDR3: CASTRGTEAFF. CDR3 nucleotide sequence: TGCGCCAGCACCCGAGGGACTGAAGCTTTCTTT.

This chain joins TRBV6-1 and TRBJ2-7, with a possible D match to TRBD2 (5 bases). The CDR3 spans 16 residues. The germline V gene has CDR1 MNHNS and CDR2 SASEGT. Trimming took off 1 base at V and 0 bases at J, with 13 bases between the two ends. The CDR3: CASSEVRGLLSYEQYF. CDR3 nucleotides: TGTGCCAGCAGTGAAGTTAGAGGACTTCTCTCCTACGAGCAGTACTTC.

This clone was detected only once. The genes are TRBV9 and TRBJ2-2, with 9 bases aligning to TRBD1. The CDR3 is 15 residues long. The J segment lost 6 bases and the V segment lost 2 bases, leaving 5 bases of the junction unmatched. CDR1 and CDR2 from the germline V gene are SGDLS and YYNGEE. The CDR3 spells CASSVGQGRSGELFF. CDR3 nucleotide sequence: TGTGCCAGCAGCGTCGGACAGGGGAGGTCCGGGGAGCTGTTTTTT.

The rearrangement joins TRBV28 to TRBJ2-2, with a tentative D call TRBD1 (5 bases). Trimming removed 2 bases at V and 5 bases at J, with 21 bases between. This CDR3 contains 18 residues. Germline V CDR1 and CDR2: MDHEN, SYDVKM. CDR3 DNA: TGTGCCAGCAGTTTAACGTCCCTCAGGGCGAGAAGAACCGGGGAGCTGTTTTTT. Amino acids: CASSLTSLRARRTGELFF.

The chain has TRBV6-1 and TRBJ1-1, with a possible D match to TRBD1 (5 bases). The V gene's germline CDR1 is MNHNS and CDR2 SASEGT. The CDR3 consists of 19 residues. With 3 bases removed from V and 2 bases from J, the gap between germline ends came to 25 bases. The CDR3 sequence: CASSDKDLVSWGRNTEAFF. The CDR3 nucleotides read TGTGCCAGCAGTGATAAGGACCTTGTCTCGTGGGGCAGAAACACTGAAGCTTTCTTT.

V gene TRBV6-1 combines with J gene TRBJ2-7, with a weak D call TRBD1 (7 bases). This CDR3 comprises 15 residues. The V end lost 7 bases, the J end lost 0 bases, and 16 bases lay between the germline ends. CDR1 MNHNS and CDR2 SASEGT come from the germline V gene. In DNA form, the CDR3 reads TGTGCCAGCACTCCTTCAGGGGGGATCTCCTACGAGCAGTACTTC. Residues: CASTPSGGISYEQYF.

The rearrangement uses TRBV6-1 and TRBJ1-1; no clear D. CDR1 is MNHNS and CDR2 is SASEGT in the germline V gene. CDR3 length: 14 amino acids. Deletions cut 5 bases from V and 0 bases from J, with 10 bases between. Here the CDR3 reads CASSHPGVNTEAFF. CDR3 DNA: TGTGCCAGCAGTCACCCCGGGGTGAACACTGAAGCTTTCTTT.

The V gene is TRBV18, the J gene TRBJ2-7; possible D gene TRBD2, 7 bases. The germline V gene has CDR1 KGHSH and CDR2 LQKENI. The CDR3 is 14 residues long. Trimming removed 3 bases at V and 4 bases at J, with 13 bases between. This CDR3 reads CASSPRGGGYEQYF. Written as DNA, the CDR3 is TGTGCCAGCTCACCCCGGGGAGGGGGGTACGAGCAGTACTTC.

The rearrangement links TRBV7-2 to TRBJ1-6, with 7 bases matching TRBD1. CDR3 length: 15 residues. CDR1 SGHTA and CDR2 FQGNSA come from the germline V gene. With V trimmed by 6 bases and J by 6 bases, 8 bases remained unmatched. Here the CDR3 DNA reads TGTGCCAGCAGTTCAAGACAGGGCAGTAATTCACCCCTCCACTTT. Its translation is CASSSRQGSNSPLHF.

CDR3 loop: CASSSGLAGGADTQYF. CDR3 DNA sequence: TGTGCCAGCAGCTCGGGACTAGCGGGGGGGGCAGATACGCAGTATTTT. The chain has TRBV7-3 and TRBJ2-3; 16 nucleotides agree with TRBD2. CDR1 and CDR2 from the germline V gene are SGHTA and FQGTGA. V lost 4 bases and J lost 4; bases outside the gene matches: 2. The CDR3 spans 16 residues.

The chain joins TRBV15 to TRBJ2-7; D is unclear. CDR1 LNHNV and CDR2 YYDKDF come from the germline V gene (reference sequence). The CDR3 consists of 13 residues. The V and J ends lost 6 bases and 2 bases respectively, with 11 bases between them. The CDR3 protein is CATSQATPYEQYF. For the CDR3, the DNA is TGTGCCACCAGTCAAGCGACGCCCTACGAGCAGTACTTC. The entire variable domain, with the rest obtained from reference TRBV15 and TRBJ2-7, is as follows: DAMVIQNPRYQVTQFGKPVTLSCSQTLNHNVMYWYQQKSSQAPKLLFHYYDKDFNNEADTPDNFQSRRPNTSFCFLDIRSPGLGDTAMYLCATSQATPYEQYFGPGTRLTVT.

The chain recombines TRBV28 with TRBJ1-5; no clear D. The CDR3 contains 13 residues. Deletions cut 7 bases from V and 6 bases from J, with 13 bases between. Germline V gene data show CDR1 as MDHEN and CDR2 as SYDVKM. CDR3 protein: CASTFVGGQPQHF. The CDR3 bases are TGTGCCAGCACCTTTGTCGGCGGTCAGCCCCAGCATTTT.

J is TRBJ2-5 and V is TRBV5-3, with TRBD2 as a possible D gene (6 bases). TRBV5-3 is an open reading frame, and its role is uncertain. Between the trimmed V and J ends, which lost 2 bases and 7 bases, there was a span of 15 bases. The CDR3 is 14 amino acids. The CDR3 loop is CARSLPTSVRTQYF. DNA for the CDR3: TGTGCCAGAAGCTTACCGACTAGTGTTCGGACCCAGTACTTC.

This chain connects TRBV28 to TRBJ1-1; D perhaps matches TRBD1 (6 bases). The germline gives CDR1 MDHEN, CDR2 SYDVKM. The V gene lost 7 bases and the J gene lost 0 bases, with 12 bases spanning the gap. The CDR3 totals 14 residues. CDR3 nucleotides: TGTGCCAGCACCTCGGGACATTTGAACACTGAAGCTTTCTTT. It translates to CASTSGHLNTEAFF.

In its sample, this clone was seen once. The J gene is TRBJ1-2, the V gene TRBV2; TRBD1 matches 10 bases. V shed 6 bases and J 7 bases; nucleotides not matched to a gene: 5. The CDR3 runs to 13 residues. Germline V lookup: CDR1 SNHLY, CDR2 FYNNEI. The CDR3 is CASREDRGGGYTF. CDR3 nucleotides: TGTGCCAGCAGGGAGGACAGGGGGGGTGGCTACACCTTC.

Concerning this clone itself: An end of the junction differs from the germline gene, which may be a read error. Distinct nucleotide sequences in the sample also encode this CDR3. This sequence joins TRBV9 and TRBJ2-1; 13 bases match TRBD2. The CDR3 is 15 residues long. CDR1 SGDLS and CDR2 YYNGEE come from the germline V gene. CDR3 residues: CASSVGTSGGNEQFF. The CDR3 coding sequence is TGTGCCAGCAGCGTAGGGACTAGCGGGGGCAATGAACAGTTCTTC.

V gene TRBV11-2 combines with J gene TRBJ2-7; TRBD1 is a possible D gene (6 bases). The germline V gene encodes CDR1 SGHAT and CDR2 FQNNGV. V lost 4 bases and J 3 bases, leaving 10 bases between the germline ends. CDR3 size: 13 residues. CDR3 in amino acids: CASSWGQDYEQYF. The CDR3 DNA sequence: TGTGCCAGCAGCTGGGGACAAGACTACGAGCAGTACTTC.

The chain has TRBV29-1 and TRBJ2-2; perhaps TRBD1 as D (5 bases). Per the germline V gene, CDR1 is SQVTM and CDR2 is ANQGSEA. V shed 7 bases and J shed 8 bases, with 8 bases lying between them. There are 10 residues in the CDR3. CDR3 loop: CSAGLGELFF. Here the CDR3 DNA reads TGCAGCGCAGGGCTGGGGGAGCTGTTTTTT.

This chain joins TRBV7-9 and TRBJ2-1, with 7 bases lining up with TRBD2. The CDR3 is 13 amino acids. Germline V gene data show CDR1 as SEHNR and CDR2 as FQNEAQ (reference sequence). Trimming at V came to 5 bases and at J to 8 bases, leaving 6 bases not matched to a gene. CDR3 sequence reads: CASSPRGRDEQFF. The CDR3 DNA reads as TGTGCCAGCAGCCCCCGGGGGAGGGATGAGCAGTTCTTC.

The chain uses TRBV6-5 and TRBJ1-2, with D possibly matching TRBD1 (5 bases). This CDR3 region has 14 residues. Germline CDR1 is MNHEY and CDR2 is SVGAGI. V lost 7 bases to trimming and J lost 5 bases, with 17 bases between them. CDR3 loop: CASTDGGGGYGYTF. The CDR3 bases are TGTGCCAGCACAGACGGGGGTGGGGGGTATGGCTACACCTTC.

The chain is built from TRBV4-2 and TRBJ2-1; D perhaps matches TRBD2 (6 bases). Trimming pared 2 bases from V and 8 bases from J, leaving 13 bases between. CDR1 LGHNA and CDR2 YNFKEQ come from the germline V gene. This CDR3 spans 14 amino acids. Here the CDR3 DNA reads TGTGCCAGCAGCCAAAGGTGGGAGGTTGATGAGCAGTTCTTC. Amino acids: CASSQRWEVDEQFF.

This sequence joins TRBV16 and TRBJ1-3, with TRBD1 identical over 7 bases. The CDR3 is 16 amino acids. Losses at the gene ends were 1 base for V and 3 bases for J; bases not matched to a gene: 6. Germline CDR1 KGHSY, CDR2 FQNENV. The CDR3 here is CASSQYDRELGNTIYF. CDR3 DNA: TGTGCCAGCAGCCAATACGACAGGGAACTTGGAAACACCATATATTTT.